The clone carrying this T cell receptor (beta chain) was observed a handful of times. The source of the sample is a study of T cells after yellow fever vaccination. Whole-study findings and limits: Few clonotypes appeared in both CD4 and CD8 compartments. Detected again after the booster were most primary-vaccination clones, at 96% CD4 and nearly 90% CD8.

Germline loops: CDR1 LGHDT, CDR2 YNNKEL (reference sequence). The CDR3 contains 14 residues. Trimming removed 5 bases at V and 2 bases at J, with 9 bases between. One entry per CDR3 protein results from TCRdb running MiXCR on the 5' RACE reads. The table records 40,000 or so distinct CDR3 sequences, about 6.8% of them present only once. V and J are TRBV3-1 and TRBJ2-2; D tentatively fits TRBD1 or TRBD2 (5 bases each). Material: CD8+ T cells not binding an NS4B(214-222) dextramer, sorted from PBMCs, obtained 45 days after the yellow fever booster vaccination. The TCR sequence derives from a man younger than 40 who received the YFV17D yellow fever vaccine. The CDR3: CASSFGTNTGELFF. The CDR3 nucleotides read TGTGCCAGCAGCTTTGGGACCAACACCGGGGAGCTGTTTTTT.